This T cell receptor (beta chain) is drawn from a study of blood T cell repertoires in COVID-19. Whole-study context: Samples of COVID-19 (acute and convalescent) were obtained from the United States, Italy and Spain. Sources were T cells, B-cell-depleted T cells, or PBMCs; the material itself was cDNA or gDNA.

Source study methods: Amplification of reference gene primers was used by the study to estimate nucleated cell counts. Only in-frame clones appear in the TCRdb table, and some are missing; sequencing was by immunoSEQ multiplex PCR. V and J calls and clone size are those listed in that table; D and trimming were worked out from the DNA. The sample shows nearly 60,000 clones, 85% of them seen only once. This clonotype was obtained from a man aged 35 to 55 with active COVID-19. Input material: peripheral blood.

As DNA, the CDR3 is TGCGCCAGCAGGGGCGCGAGCAATCAGCCCCAGCATTTT. Its protein is CASRGASNQPQHF. This rearrangement joins TRBV10-2 to TRBJ1-5; D remains ambiguous. Germline values: CDR1 WSHSY, CDR2 SAAADI. Trimming pared 6 bases from V and 1 base from J, leaving 7 bases between. This CDR3 is 13 amino acids long.